Presented here are 8 T cell receptor beta chains from one specimen sequenced in a study of T-cell reconstitution after alpha-beta-depleted transplantation in children. Unique molecular identifiers were built into the TCRbeta library. TCRdb redid the calling of the PCR reads with MiXCR, one entry per CDR3 protein. The sample has hundreds of thousands of distinct CDR3 sequences; roughly 10% are singletons. The sample was PBMCs from the stem cell graft donor, taken from the stem cell graft. The receptor source for this set is a human donor who donated a stem cell graft to a child with acute lymphoblastic leukemia.

This clonotype was recorded many times. V is TRBV27 and J is TRBJ2-7, with D hard to call. The V end lost 5 bases, the J end lost 0 bases, and 8 bases lay between the germline ends. This CDR3 has 13 amino acids. Per germline, CDR1 MNHEY and CDR2 SMNVEV (reference sequence). CDR3 DNA: TGTGCCAGCAGTCAGTCCCGCTCCTACGAGCAGTACTTC. The encoded protein is CASSQSRSYEQYF.

This clonotype was seen a handful of times. The CDR3 bases are TGTGCCAGCAGCATCAAGGCAGGGGGCGGGACTGAAGCTTTCTTT. This translates into CASSIKAGGGTEAFF. V is TRBV7-9 and J is TRBJ1-1, with 8 positions matching TRBD1. The CDR3 has 15 amino acids. The germline V gene encodes CDR1 SEHNR and CDR2 FQNEAQ (reference sequence). Losses at the gene ends were 5 bases for V and 5 bases for J; bases not matched to a gene: 10.

Ten or more counts support this clonotype. The chain has TRBV12-3 or TRBV12-4 and TRBJ1-3; the D is unclear. V was trimmed by 2 bases and J by 4 bases, leaving 12 bases between them. The CDR3 contains 15 residues. This CDR3 reads CASSLIGRSGNTIYF. CDR3 bases: TGTGCCAGCAGTTTAATAGGACGATCAGGAAACACCATATATTTT.

V gene TRBV6-5 combines with J gene TRBJ2-5, with D perhaps assigned TRBD1 or TRBD2 (5 bases each). Germline loops: CDR1 MNHEY, CDR2 SVGAGI. Trimming took 2 bases from V and 2 from J, leaving 12 bases between them. The CDR3 totals 15 residues. The CDR3 reads CASSYLWDLQETQYF. Written as DNA, the CDR3 is TGTGCCAGCAGTTACCTTTGGGACCTACAAGAGACCCAGTACTTC.

This clonotype was counted only a few times. The CDR3 protein is CASSLGLELTDTQYF. CDR3 nucleotide sequence: TGTGCCAGCAGTTTAGGCCTAGAACTCACAGATACGCAGTATTTT. The chain is built from TRBV12-3 or TRBV12-4 and TRBJ2-3; D remains unclear. The V and J ends lost 1 base and 2 bases respectively, with 10 bases between them. CDR3 size: 15 residues.

Only one count was recorded for this clonotype. The rearrangement joins TRBV6-1 to TRBJ1-1, with D unclear. Deletions cut 0 bases from V and 7 bases from J, with 18 bases between. The CDR3 has 16 amino acids. In germline, CDR1 is MNHNS, CDR2 SASEGT. The CDR3 is CASSEAFYEDRGEAFF. The CDR3, as DNA: TGTGCCAGCAGTGAAGCCTTTTATGAGGATCGAGGTGAAGCTTTCTTT.

The V gene is TRBV6-1, the J gene TRBJ1-2; D gene ambiguous. V was trimmed by 5 bases and J by 6 bases, leaving 16 bases between them. Germline V gene data show CDR1 as MNHNS and CDR2 as SASEGT. The CDR3 runs 14 residues. The CDR3 nucleotides are TGTGCCAGCAGTCAATCGGGCCGGGTGGATGGCTACACCTTC. Its protein is CASSQSGRVDGYTF.

This clonotype showed up many times. The chain carries TRBV6-5 and TRBJ2-1, with 9 bases identical to TRBD1. Germline V gene sequence: CDR1 MNHEY, CDR2 SVGAGI. This CDR3 is 16 amino acids long. With 4 bases clipped from V and 9 bases from J, the junction kept 13 bases outside the gene matches. CDR3 residues: CASSSRDRVVIVEQFF. Written as DNA, the CDR3 is TGTGCCAGCAGTTCCCGGGACAGGGTTGTCATAGTTGAGCAGTTCTTC.